This entry lists 31 T cell receptor beta chains sequenced from one sample in a study of blood T cells in healthy people across ages. A sample-barcoded 5' primer and a J-beta primer mix were used in a second PCR of about 6 to 12 cycles. TCRdb recomputed calls from the 5' RACE reads with MiXCR, one row per CDR3 protein. The repertoire holds 1.5 million to 2 million distinct CDR3 sequences, with about 39% as singletons. Sequencing used blood. Receptors were obtained from a human donor in good health.

This chain joins TRBV4-2 and TRBJ1-1; weak D call: TRBD1 (5 bases). The CDR3 runs 16 residues. Germline V gives CDR1 LGHNA, CDR2 YNFKEQ. Between the trimmed V and J ends, which lost 0 bases and 0 bases, there was a span of 11 bases. This CDR3 is CASSQDLEGMNTEAFF. The CDR3, as DNA: TGTGCCAGCAGCCAAGATTTAGAGGGGATGAACACTGAAGCTTTCTTT.

This clonotype has at least ten counts. Here the CDR3 DNA reads TGTGCCAGCGGGGGTGAGCAGTTCTTC. Amino acid sequence: CASGGEQFF. This chain joins TRBV7-8 and TRBJ2-1; either TRBD1 or TRBD2 may supply D (5 bases each). Germline-derived CDR1 and CDR2 are SGHVS and FQNEAQ. V lost 8 bases to trimming and J lost 9 bases, with 5 bases between them. There are 9 residues in the CDR3.

This clonotype was picked up a small number of times. The genes are TRBV4-2 and TRBJ1-4, with D perhaps matching TRBD1 (5 bases). Germline V gives CDR1 LGHNA, CDR2 YNFKEQ. The CDR3 has 16 residues. Trimming pared 0 bases from V and 6 bases from J, leaving 14 bases between. CDR3 nucleotide sequence: TGTGCCAGCAGCCAAGAGTTTGCACAGGAGGATGAAAAACTGTTTTTT. Its protein is CASSQEFAQEDEKLFF.

This rearrangement joins TRBV20-1 to TRBJ1-1, with D unresolved. The germline V and J ends were trimmed by 0 bases and 3 bases, with 11 bases remaining between them. The CDR3 contains 14 residues. Germline loops: CDR1 DFQATT, CDR2 SNEGSKA (reference sequence). CDR3 loop: CSARDRGGHTEAFF. Written as DNA, the CDR3 is TGCAGTGCTAGAGATCGCGGAGGGCACACTGAAGCTTTCTTT.

In this sample, this clonotype turned up a few times. The V gene is TRBV7-2, the J gene TRBJ2-5, with 11 bases matching TRBD2. The CDR3 sequence is 18 residues long. The germline V gene has CDR1 SGHTA and CDR2 FQGNSA. V gave up 5 bases and J gave up 1 base; unmatched junction bases: 12. In DNA form, the CDR3 reads TGTGCCAGCAGCCCCGTGGGCGGCCTAGCGGGGGGCCAAGAGACCCAGTACTTC. It is translated as CASSPVGGLAGGQETQYF.

CDR3 sequence: CSARVRPGASGVYNEQFF. DNA for the CDR3: TGCAGTGCTAGAGTTAGGCCTGGGGCTAGCGGGGTTTACAATGAGCAGTTCTTC. The chain is built from TRBV20-1 and TRBJ2-1; TRBD2 agrees at 9 bases. Germline CDR1 and CDR2: DFQATT and SNEGSKA (reference sequence). This CDR3 comprises 18 residues. V was pared by 1 base and J by 4 bases, with 14 bases of the junction left unmatched.

The CDR3: CASSSGGSVFEQYF. The CDR3 coding sequence is TGTGCCAGCAGCTCCGGAGGGTCAGTTTTTGAGCAGTACTTC. This chain joins TRBV7-2 and TRBJ2-7, with D perhaps matching TRBD2 (6 bases). V was shortened by 4 bases and J by 7 bases, with 17 bases between the two germline ends. CDR3 size: 14 residues. From germline, CDR1 is SGHTA and CDR2 FQGNSA.

The genes are TRBV12-3 or TRBV12-4 and TRBJ2-5, with TRBD2 matching 10 bases. This CDR3 has 16 residues. V shed 3 bases and J 11 bases; nucleotides not matched to a gene: 15. The CDR3, as DNA: TGTGCCAGCAGTTTGACTAGCGGGCTAGAGGGGGATGAGCAGTACTTC. This translates into CASSLTSGLEGDEQYF.

The chain has TRBV7-9 and TRBJ1-2; 7 nucleotides line up with TRBD1. CDR1 is SEHNR and CDR2 is FQNEAQ in the germline V gene (reference sequence). The CDR3 contains 16 residues. V gave up 1 base and J gave up 6 bases; unmatched junction bases: 11. The DNA of the CDR3 is TGTGCCAGCAGCTTAGGGGGCGGGACAGCACAGCATGGCTACACCTTC. Its translation: CASSLGGGTAQHGYTF. The complete variable domain, with remaining parts taken from reference TRBV7-9 and TRBJ1-2, reads DTGVSQNPRHKITKRGQNVTFRCDPISEHNRLYWYRQTLGQGPEFLTYFQNEAQLEKSRLLSDRFSAERPKGSFSTLEIQRTEQGDSAMYLCASSLGGGTAQHGYTFGSGTRLTVV.

The chain recombines TRBV7-3 with TRBJ1-6; D uncertain. Germline CDR1 and CDR2: SGHTA and FQGTGA. The length of the CDR3 is 12 residues. V gave up 7 bases and J gave up 10 bases, with 11 bases separating them. For the CDR3, the DNA is TGTGCCAGCATGGGCCCTGGATCACCCCTCCACTTT. Amino acid sequence: CASMGPGSPLHF. Full variable domain (remainder filled in from reference TRBV7-3 and TRBJ1-6): GAGVSQTPSNKVTEKGKYVELRCDPISGHTALYWYRQSLGQGPEFLIYFQGTGAADDSGLPNDRFFAVRPEGSVSTLKIQRTERGDSAVYLCASMGPGSPLHFGNGTRLTVT.

V usage is TRBV28 and J usage is TRBJ1-1; 8 nucleotides line up with TRBD1. The CDR3 covers 15 residues. CDR1 and CDR2 from the germline V gene are MDHEN and SYDVKM. Trimming at V came to 3 bases and at J to 11 bases, leaving 14 bases not matched to a gene. The CDR3 DNA follows: TGTGCCAGCAGTTTCCAGACAGGGGAGCACGGTGAGGCTTTCTTT. Residues: CASSFQTGEHGEAFF.

This chain uses TRBV5-1 with TRBJ2-7, with D hard to call. Germline lookup yields CDR1 SGHRS and CDR2 YFSETQ. CDR3 length: 14 amino acids. The V end lost 5 bases, the J end lost 0 bases, and 12 bases lay between the germline ends. CDR3 residues: CASSFRFGSYEQYF. For the CDR3, the DNA is TGCGCCAGCAGTTTCCGATTCGGCTCCTACGAGCAGTACTTC.

The table lists this clonotype with a few counts. V gene TRBV7-2 combines with J gene TRBJ1-1; D gene ambiguous. Trimming pared 2 bases from V and 4 bases from J, leaving 11 bases between. This CDR3 is 14 amino acids long. Germline V gene lookup returns CDR1 SGHTA and CDR2 FQGNSA. The CDR3: CASSLSGRITEAFF. CDR3 in DNA: TGTGCCAGCAGCTTATCGGGTCGGATCACTGAAGCTTTCTTT.

This clonotype was seen a handful of times. The gene calls are TRBV6-4 and TRBJ1-2, with 8 bases that match TRBD1. This CDR3 region has 13 residues. V shed 6 bases, J shed 8 bases, and the junction held 8 bases outside the gene matches. Germline CDR1 reads MRHNA; CDR2 reads SNTAGT. The CDR3 loop is CASSQTGEDGYTF. The CDR3 DNA sequence: TGTGCCAGCAGCCAGACAGGGGAGGACGGCTACACCTTC.

V gene TRBV20-1 combines with J gene TRBJ2-5; 8 bases map to TRBD2. Trimming took 6 bases from V and 4 from J; bases not matched to a gene: 16. The CDR3 spans 16 residues. The germline CDR1 and CDR2 sequences are DFQATT and SNEGSKA (reference sequence). CDR3 loop: CSAQPGGPIGRETQYF. The CDR3 bases are TGCAGTGCCCAACCGGGGGGGCCTATAGGGAGAGAGACCCAGTACTTC.

This sequence joins TRBV6-5 and TRBJ1-2, with D maybe TRBD1 (6 bases). CDR3 length: 13 amino acids. In germline, CDR1 is MNHEY, CDR2 SVGAGI. V shed 6 bases and J shed 8 bases, with 16 bases lying between them. For the CDR3, the DNA is TGTGCCAGCAGCATCAGGGGCACGGAGGGCTACACCTTC. Protein: CASSIRGTEGYTF.

There are a few counts of this clonotype. The chain couples TRBV29-1 to TRBJ2-5; tentatively, D is TRBD1 or TRBD2 (5 bases each). The germline CDR1 and CDR2 sequences are SQVTM and ANQGSEA. Trimming pared 7 bases from V and 5 bases from J, leaving 17 bases between. The CDR3 totals 13 residues. The CDR3 spells CSGQLGRPETQYF. The CDR3 region has the DNA TGCAGCGGACAGTTGGGGAGACCCGAGACCCAGTACTTC.

This clonotype was seen only a few times. The V gene is TRBV7-9, the J gene TRBJ1-6, with a tentative D call TRBD1 (5 bases). Trimming stripped 5 bases from V and 4 bases from J, with 15 bases between. CDR1 SEHNR and CDR2 FQNEAQ come from the germline V gene (reference sequence). CDR3 length: 16 amino acids. CDR3 sequence: CASSQTRDSYNSPLHF. The DNA for the CDR3 is TGTGCCAGCAGCCAAACGAGGGACTCTTATAATTCACCCCTCCACTTT.

This chain connects TRBV9 to TRBJ1-2, with 7 positions matching TRBD1. V shed 0 bases, J shed 4 bases, and the junction held 0 bases outside the gene matches. Germline lookup yields CDR1 SGDLS and CDR2 YYNGEE. The CDR3 has 13 amino acids. The CDR3 here is CASSVEGAYGYTF. In DNA, the CDR3 is TGTGCCAGCAGCGTAGAGGGGGCCTATGGCTACACCTTC. Using reference TRBV9 and TRBJ1-2 for the parts outside the CDR3, the full variable domain is DSGVTQTPKHLITATGQRVTLRCSPRSGDLSVYWYQQSLDQGLQFLIQYYNGEERAKGNILERFSAQQFPDLHSELNLSSLELGDSALYFCASSVEGAYGYTFGSGTRLTVV.

The V and J genes are TRBV7-9 and TRBJ2-6, with D unclear. This CDR3 region has 18 residues. V was clipped by 0 bases and J by 0 bases, with 12 bases between them. Germline lookup yields CDR1 SEHNR and CDR2 FQNEAQ (reference sequence). The DNA of the CDR3 is TGTGCCAGCAGCTTAGCGCTAGGAATGAGCTCTGGGGCCAACGTCCTGACTTTC. Translating gives CASSLALGMSSGANVLTF. Full variable domain (outside the CDR3, taken from reference TRBV7-9 and TRBJ2-6): DTGVSQNPRHKITKRGQNVTFRCDPISEHNRLYWYRQTLGQGPEFLTYFQNEAQLEKSRLLSDRFSAERPKGSFSTLEIQRTEQGDSAMYLCASSLALGMSSGANVLTFGAGSRLTVL.

This clonotype has just a few counts. This chain links TRBV5-1 with TRBJ2-3; 9 bases are shared with TRBD2. CDR1 and CDR2 from the germline V gene are SGHRS and YFSETQ. With V trimmed by 6 bases and J by 2 bases, 7 bases remained unmatched. The CDR3 has 15 amino acids. The CDR3 spells CASIGSGGNTDTQYF. CDR3 sequence (DNA): TGCGCCAGCATCGGCAGCGGGGGGAACACAGATACGCAGTATTTT. The full variable domain, with the rest looked up from reference TRBV5-1 and TRBJ2-3, is KAGVTQTPRYLIKTRGQQVTLSCSPISGHRSVSWYQQTPGQGLQFLFEYFSETQRNKGNFPGRFSGRQFSNSRSEMNVSTLELGDSALYLCASIGSGGNTDTQYFGPGTRLTVL.

This chain joins TRBV6-5 and TRBJ1-5; D remains unclear. The germline CDR1 and CDR2 sequences are MNHEY and SVGAGI. The V end lost 0 bases, the J end lost 1 base, and 7 bases lay between the germline ends. This CDR3 is built from 15 residues. Here the CDR3 DNA reads TGTGCCAGCAGTTACTCGATAGACAGCAATCAGCCCCAGCATTTT. Its translation is CASSYSIDSNQPQHF.

This clonotype has a handful of counts. The V gene is TRBV12-3 or TRBV12-4, the J gene TRBJ1-4; D is unresolved. The CDR3 consists of 11 residues. Trimming cost V 1 base and J 10 bases, with 4 bases left between them. The chain's CDR3 is CASSLEGKLFF. DNA for the CDR3: TGTGCCAGCAGTTTAGAGGGAAAACTGTTTTTT.

The chain carries TRBV10-3 and TRBJ2-3, with D perhaps TRBD2 (7 bases). Germline V gene lookup returns CDR1 ENHRY and CDR2 SYGVKD. This CDR3 is built from 15 residues. Between the trimmed V and J ends, which lost 0 bases and 5 bases, there was a span of 12 bases. This chain's CDR3 is CAISESGGQEDTQYF. The CDR3 coding sequence is TGTGCCATCAGTGAGTCGGGGGGGCAGGAAGATACGCAGTATTTT.

This clonotype was recorded many times. The gene calls are TRBV12-3 or TRBV12-4 and TRBJ2-5; 7 nucleotides line up with TRBD2. V was pared by 2 bases and J by 2 bases, with 2 bases of the junction left unmatched. The CDR3 sequence is 14 residues long. CDR3 sequence: CASSLRGVQETQYF. The CDR3 DNA sequence: TGTGCCAGCAGTTTACGGGGGGTACAAGAGACCCAGTACTTC.

This sequence joins TRBV20-1 and TRBJ2-1, with 13 bases that match TRBD2. Germline CDR1 DFQATT, CDR2 SNEGSKA (reference sequence). The V and J ends lost 0 bases and 8 bases, in that order; junction bases with no gene match: 7. The CDR3 loop spans 16 amino acids. The CDR3 sequence: CSARDTGTSGDHEQFF. CDR3 DNA: TGCAGTGCTAGAGATACCGGGACTAGCGGGGATCATGAGCAGTTCTTC.

In the case of this clonotype: The junction does not match germline at one end; this may be a read error. This chain joins TRBV10-3 and TRBJ2-5; D unresolved. Per germline, CDR1 ENHRY and CDR2 SYGVKD. The CDR3 runs to 14 residues. In DNA form, the CDR3 reads TGTGCCGTCAGTGATTATAGGACGCGGGAGACCCAGTACTTC. Encoded protein: CAVSDYRTRETQYF.

The chain couples TRBV7-2 to TRBJ2-7, with 7 nucleotides matching TRBD1. V trimming: 3 bases; J trimming: 5 bases; junction bases outside the gene matches: 4. Germline-derived CDR1 and CDR2 are SGHTA and FQGNSA. The CDR3 spans 13 residues. For the CDR3, the DNA is TGTGCCAGCAGCTTGACAGGGCGCGACGAGCAGTACTTC. Protein sequence: CASSLTGRDEQYF.

In its sample, this clonotype was seen a few times. CDR3 protein: CASSFNLAGVTDTQYF. For the CDR3, the DNA is TGTGCCAGCAGCTTCAACTTAGCGGGGGTCACAGATACGCAGTATTTT. V is TRBV7-8 and J is TRBJ2-3; 9 nucleotides line up with TRBD2. The junction had 6 bases not matched to a gene; V was cut back by 3 bases and J by 2 bases. In germline, CDR1 is SGHVS, CDR2 FQNEAQ. The CDR3 totals 16 residues.

The V call is TRBV10-2, the J call TRBJ1-2, with D uncertain. V gave up 2 bases and J gave up 7 bases, with 11 bases separating them. The germline V gene has CDR1 WSHSY and CDR2 SAAADI. The CDR3 consists of 13 residues. This CDR3 is CASSERGLGGYTF. The DNA for the CDR3 is TGCGCCAGCAGTGAGCGGGGTTTAGGTGGCTACACCTTC.

In this sample, this clonotype turned up many times. The gene calls are TRBV6-4 and TRBJ2-3, with 12 positions matching TRBD2. CDR3 length: 15 residues. Germline values: CDR1 MRHNA, CDR2 SNTAGT. V dropped 4 bases and J dropped 4; count of bases not matched to a gene: 3. CDR3 amino acids: CASSASGGAPDTQYF. In DNA form, the CDR3 reads TGTGCCAGCAGTGCTAGCGGGGGGGCCCCAGATACGCAGTATTTT.